The clone carrying this T cell receptor beta chain came up many times. Its specificity is unknown. This sample was taken from a study of response to subunit inactivated influenza vaccine. Study-wide points: Only a handful of new T cells, the authors suggested, are recruited with each seasonal influenza vaccination.

TCRdb redid the calling of the RT-PCR reads with MiXCR, one entry per CDR3 protein. Of around 520,000 distinct CDR3 sequences in the sample, roughly 10% are singletons; the top ten hold roughly a tenth. The V end was cut by 2 bases, the J end by 4 bases, with 5 bases between. The CDR3 has 12 residues. From germline, CDR1 is MDHEN and CDR2 SYDVKM. This chain connects TRBV28 to TRBJ1-2; no reliable D call. Sequences were derived from PBMCs from blood, sampled on the day of vaccination. The origin of this receptor is a man over 45 who received an inactivated influenza vaccine. CDR3 nucleotides: TGTGCCAGCAGTTTAGGCACCTATGGCTACACCTTC. Its protein is CASSLGTYGYTF.